These T cell receptor beta chains were read from a single sample in a study of beta chain features in type 1 diabetes. The protocol was immunoSEQ multiplex PCR, while the TCRdb copy is restricted to in-frame clones and leaves out a portion. The sample holds about 270,000 clones; over 12% are singletons and the top ten take around 0.025%. Input material: naive CD4+ T cells from blood. Source of these receptors: a middle-aged woman in good health. Both conserved end residues are part of each CDR3. Fields, in order: J gene, D gene, V gene, clone size, CDR3 protein, CDR3 DNA. D genes are given only for firm matches. Size values are once, few and many counts, or a class for expanded clones, and some rows have none.

j_gene: TRBJ2-5; d_gene: NA; v_gene: TRBV11-2; abundance: few; CDR3aa: CASSYRPAEETQYF; CDR3nt: TGTGCCAGCAGCTACCGGCCAGCGGAAGAGACCCAGTACTTC
j_gene: TRBJ2-7; d_gene: NA; v_gene: TRBV10-3; abundance: NA; CDR3aa: CAISVGQVGYEQYF; CDR3nt: TGTGCCATCAGTGTTGGTCAGGTCGGCTACGAGCAGTACTTC
j_gene: TRBJ2-5; d_gene: TRBD2; v_gene: TRBV18; abundance: NA; CDR3aa: CASSPPGLRETQYF; CDR3nt: TGTGCCAGCTCACCCCCGGGACTACGAGAGACCCAGTACTTC
j_gene: TRBJ2-7; d_gene: NA; v_gene: TRBV6-1; abundance: NA; CDR3aa: CASSELPGYEQYF; CDR3nt: TGTGCCAGCAGTGAGTTACCGGGCTACGAGCAGTACTTC
j_gene: TRBJ2-6; d_gene: TRBD1; v_gene: TRBV7-9; abundance: many; CDR3aa: CASSLGQGVGANVLTF; CDR3nt: TGTGCCAGCAGCTTAGGACAGGGTGTTGGGGCCAACGTCCTGACTTTC
j_gene: TRBJ2-7; d_gene: TRBD1; v_gene: TRBV10-1; abundance: once; CDR3aa: CASADTGTGGYEQYF; CDR3nt: TGCGCCAGCGCCGACACCGGGACAGGGGGCTACGAGCAGTACTTC
j_gene: TRBJ2-7; d_gene: TRBD2; v_gene: TRBV6-1; abundance: NA; CDR3aa: CATERSGVGVQYF; CDR3nt: TGTGCCACCGAACGCAGCGGGGTCGGGGTGCAGTACTTC
j_gene: TRBJ1-6; d_gene: NA; v_gene: TRBV15; abundance: NA; CDR3aa: CATSRVTGTPGSGNSPLHF; CDR3nt: TGTGCCACCAGCAGAGTGACCGGGACTCCTGGGAGCGGAAATTCACCCCTCCACTTT
j_gene: TRBJ1-4; d_gene: NA; v_gene: TRBV10-3; abundance: NA; CDR3aa: CAISLQSNEKLFF; CDR3nt: TGTGCCATCAGTTTACAGAGTAATGAAAAACTGTTTTTT
j_gene: TRBJ2-1; d_gene: TRBD2; v_gene: TRBV7-2; abundance: NA; CDR3aa: CASSFERGGYNEQFF; CDR3nt: TGTGCCAGCAGCTTCGAGCGGGGGGGCTACAATGAGCAGTTCTTC
j_gene: TRBJ1-1; d_gene: NA; v_gene: TRBV6-1; abundance: few; CDR3aa: CATQVQTGTPEAFF; CDR3nt: TGTGCCACCCAAGTCCAAACAGGGACGCCTGAAGCTTTCTTT
j_gene: TRBJ1-2; d_gene: TRBD1; v_gene: TRBV27; abundance: NA; CDR3aa: CASSLRGQYGYTF; CDR3nt: TGTGCCAGCAGCCTACGGGGACAGTATGGCTACACCTTC
j_gene: TRBJ1-2; d_gene: NA; v_gene: TRBV7-9; abundance: NA; CDR3aa: CASSLGPAGGYTF; CDR3nt: TGTGCCAGCAGCTTAGGCCCGGCAGGCGGCTACACCTTC
j_gene: TRBJ2-2; d_gene: NA; v_gene: TRBV2; abundance: NA; CDR3aa: CASSGAGPNTGELFF; CDR3nt: TGTGCCAGCAGTGGGGCAGGCCCGAACACCGGGGAGCTGTTTTTT
j_gene: TRBJ2-5; d_gene: TRBD2; v_gene: TRBV7-9; abundance: few; CDR3aa: CASSSGLAGIETQYF; CDR3nt: TGTGCCAGCAGCTCCGGACTAGCGGGGATAGAGACCCAGTACTTC
j_gene: TRBJ1-2; d_gene: TRBD1; v_gene: TRBV10-3; abundance: few; CDR3aa: CAISQGQEEGYGYTF; CDR3nt: TGTGCCATCAGCCAAGGACAGGAAGAGGGCTATGGCTACACCTTC
j_gene: TRBJ2-1; d_gene: TRBD2; v_gene: TRBV7-2; abundance: NA; CDR3aa: CASSARGGAFNEQFF; CDR3nt: TGTGCCAGCAGCGCTCGCGGGGGGGCCTTTAATGAGCAGTTCTTC
j_gene: TRBJ2-3; d_gene: TRBD2; v_gene: TRBV18; abundance: few; CDR3aa: CASSPGGTDTQYF; CDR3nt: TGTGCCAGCTCACCCGGGGGGACAGATACGCAGTATTTT
j_gene: TRBJ2-1; d_gene: NA; v_gene: TRBV7-8; abundance: NA; CDR3aa: CASSYPGRGPNNEQFF; CDR3nt: TGTGCCAGCAGCTACCCAGGGCGGGGGCCCAACAATGAGCAGTTCTTC
j_gene: TRBJ2-5; d_gene: NA; v_gene: TRBV4-3; abundance: NA; CDR3aa: CASSQGRGPGETQYF; CDR3nt: TGCGCCAGCAGCCAGGGGCGGGGGCCGGGAGAGACCCAGTACTTC
j_gene: TRBJ2-7; d_gene: TRBD2; v_gene: TRBV7-6; abundance: NA; CDR3aa: CASSTRETSYYEQYF; CDR3nt: TGTGCCAGCAGCACGCGGGAGACCTCTTACTACGAGCAGTACTTC
j_gene: TRBJ2-5; d_gene: NA; v_gene: TRBV2; abundance: few; CDR3aa: CASSEGREETQYF; CDR3nt: TGTGCCAGCAGTGAAGGGCGGGAAGAGACCCAGTACTTC
j_gene: TRBJ2-5; d_gene: TRBD1; v_gene: TRBV29-1; abundance: NA; CDR3aa: CSVRTGLETQYF; CDR3nt: TGCAGCGTTAGGACAGGGTTAGAGACCCAGTACTTC
j_gene: TRBJ2-1; d_gene: NA; v_gene: TRBV5-1; abundance: few; CDR3aa: CASSLVEPFYNEQFF; CDR3nt: TGCGCCAGCAGCTTGGTCGAGCCCTTCTACAATGAGCAGTTCTTC
j_gene: TRBJ1-4; d_gene: TRBD1; v_gene: TRBV5-6; abundance: few; CDR3aa: CASSLDRVRNEKLFF; CDR3nt: TGTGCCAGCAGCCTTGACAGGGTCCGGAATGAAAAACTGTTTTTT
j_gene: TRBJ1-2; d_gene: NA; v_gene: TRBV9; abundance: few; CDR3aa: CASSVSTVGRGYTF; CDR3nt: TGTGCCAGCAGCGTGAGTACCGTCGGGAGAGGCTACACCTTC
j_gene: TRBJ1-1; d_gene: TRBD1; v_gene: TRBV14; abundance: NA; CDR3aa: CASSRRTGGFMNTEAFF; CDR3nt: TGTGCCAGCAGCCGACGGACAGGGGGCTTCATGAACACTGAAGCTTTCTTT
j_gene: TRBJ2-3; d_gene: TRBD2; v_gene: TRBV9; abundance: once; CDR3aa: CASSIGGAGVSDTQYF; CDR3nt: TGTGCCAGCAGCATCGGGGGGGCCGGCGTGTCAGATACGCAGTATTTT
j_gene: TRBJ2-3; d_gene: TRBD2; v_gene: TRBV5-6; abundance: NA; CDR3aa: CASSLRLAGGRGTDTQYF; CDR3nt: TGTGCCAGCAGCCTACGACTAGCGGGGGGGCGCGGGACAGATACGCAGTATTTT
j_gene: TRBJ2-3; d_gene: TRBD2; v_gene: TRBV5-1; abundance: NA; CDR3aa: CASSWRTSGGITDTQYF; CDR3nt: TGCGCCAGCAGCTGGCGGACTAGCGGGGGGATCACAGATACGCAGTATTTT
j_gene: TRBJ2-2; d_gene: TRBD1; v_gene: TRBV19; abundance: few; CDR3aa: CASSIGQGLRTGELFF; CDR3nt: TGTGCCAGTAGTATCGGACAGGGGTTACGAACCGGGGAGCTGTTTTTT
j_gene: TRBJ2-7; d_gene: NA; v_gene: TRBV11-2; abundance: once; CDR3aa: CASSVGGMAEQYF; CDR3nt: TGTGCCAGCAGCGTAGGAGGTATGGCCGAGCAGTACTTC
j_gene: TRBJ2-2; d_gene: NA; v_gene: TRBV5-1; abundance: few; CDR3aa: CASGAVSNTGELFF; CDR3nt: TGCGCCAGCGGGGCAGTGTCGAACACCGGGGAGCTGTTTTTT
j_gene: TRBJ2-1; d_gene: NA; v_gene: TRBV2; abundance: few; CDR3aa: CASLPDMVSSSYNEQFF; CDR3nt: TGTGCCAGCCTACCGGACATGGTTTCGAGCTCCTACAATGAGCAGTTCTTC
j_gene: TRBJ2-1; d_gene: NA; v_gene: TRBV10-3; abundance: few; CDR3aa: CAISEMGRWNNEQFF; CDR3nt: TGTGCCATCAGTGAGATGGGGAGGTGGAACAATGAGCAGTTCTTC
j_gene: TRBJ1-5; d_gene: TRBD1; v_gene: TRBV18; abundance: NA; CDR3aa: CASSQQGAYQPQHF; CDR3nt: TGTGCCAGCTCACAACAGGGGGCCTATCAGCCCCAGCATTTT
j_gene: TRBJ1-6; d_gene: NA; v_gene: TRBV5-4; abundance: NA; CDR3aa: CASSLATGGRSPLHF; CDR3nt: TGTGCCAGCAGCTTGGCGACAGGAGGACGTTCACCCCTCCACTTT
j_gene: TRBJ2-1; d_gene: NA; v_gene: TRBV29-1; abundance: few; CDR3aa: CSGGAPNNEQFF; CDR3nt: TGCAGCGGTGGGGCCCCGAACAATGAGCAGTTCTTC
j_gene: TRBJ2-7; d_gene: TRBD2; v_gene: TRBV6-1; abundance: NA; CDR3aa: CASILSGGYNEQYF; CDR3nt: TGTGCCAGCATCCTTAGCGGGGGGTATAACGAGCAGTACTTC
j_gene: TRBJ2-7; d_gene: TRBD2; v_gene: TRBV7-2; abundance: NA; CDR3aa: CASSPTSGHEQYF; CDR3nt: TGTGCCAGCAGCCCAACTAGCGGCCACGAGCAGTACTTC
j_gene: TRBJ2-3; d_gene: TRBD2; v_gene: TRBV9; abundance: few; CDR3aa: CASSPLSGATTDTQYF; CDR3nt: TGTGCCAGCAGCCCCCTGAGCGGGGCCACCACAGATACGCAGTATTTT
j_gene: TRBJ2-3; d_gene: NA; v_gene: TRBV6-1; abundance: few; CDR3aa: CASSEVHSVQGPDTQYF; CDR3nt: TGTGCCAGCAGTGAGGTTCATTCAGTCCAGGGTCCAGATACGCAGTATTTT
j_gene: TRBJ1-3; d_gene: NA; v_gene: TRBV7-9; abundance: few; CDR3aa: CASSPGGNTIYF; CDR3nt: TGTGCCAGCAGCCCCGGGGGAAACACCATATATTTT
j_gene: TRBJ2-5; d_gene: NA; v_gene: TRBV18; abundance: NA; CDR3aa: CASSPAGDATQYF; CDR3nt: TGTGCCAGCTCACCAGCAGGGGATGCGACCCAGTACTTC
j_gene: TRBJ1-5; d_gene: NA; v_gene: TRBV6-5; abundance: NA; CDR3aa: CASSEARISQHF; CDR3nt: TGTGCCAGCAGTGAAGCCAGGATCTCCCAGCATTTT
j_gene: TRBJ2-5; d_gene: NA; v_gene: TRBV7-6; abundance: NA; CDR3aa: CASSLGTHLEETQYF; CDR3nt: TGTGCCAGCAGCCTAGGGACTCACCTGGAGGAGACCCAGTACTTC
j_gene: TRBJ1-4; d_gene: TRBD1; v_gene: TRBV19; abundance: few; CDR3aa: CASSLHTPTGYEKLFF; CDR3nt: TGTGCCAGTAGTCTTCACACCCCGACAGGGTACGAAAAACTGTTTTTT
j_gene: TRBJ1-6; d_gene: TRBD1; v_gene: TRBV7-8; abundance: NA; CDR3aa: CASSRRTGGDYNSPLHF; CDR3nt: TGTGCCAGCAGCCGAAGGACAGGTGGGGACTATAATTCACCCCTCCACTTT
j_gene: TRBJ2-4; d_gene: NA; v_gene: TRBV6-5; abundance: few; CDR3aa: CASSYSPRVAKNIQYF; CDR3nt: TGTGCCAGCAGTTACTCCCCTCGGGTAGCCAAAAACATTCAGTACTTC
j_gene: TRBJ1-3; d_gene: NA; v_gene: TRBV25-1; abundance: few; CDR3aa: CASTELEGQSSGNTIYF; CDR3nt: TGTGCCAGCACCGAGTTGGAGGGGCAGAGCTCTGGAAACACCATATATTTT
j_gene: TRBJ1-5; d_gene: NA; v_gene: TRBV2; abundance: NA; CDR3aa: CASSGINRDQPQHF; CDR3nt: TGTGCCAGCAGTGGGATCAACAGAGACCAGCCCCAGCATTTT
j_gene: TRBJ1-1; d_gene: NA; v_gene: TRBV4-1; abundance: few; CDR3aa: CASSQDAGNTEAFF; CDR3nt: TGCGCCAGCAGCCAAGATGCAGGGAACACTGAAGCTTTCTTT
j_gene: TRBJ1-5; d_gene: NA; v_gene: TRBV19; abundance: few; CDR3aa: CASSLGLGGGQPQHF; CDR3nt: TGTGCCAGTAGTCTGGGGTTGGGGGGGGGCCAGCCCCAGCATTTT
j_gene: TRBJ2-3; d_gene: NA; v_gene: TRBV5-1; abundance: NA; CDR3aa: CASSPGLLTDTQYF; CDR3nt: TGCGCCAGCAGCCCGGGACTCCTCACAGATACGCAGTATTTT